The 5 T cell receptor beta chains reported below all come from one sample, sequenced in a study of cytomegalovirus exposure and HLA in healthy donors. Some clones are missing from TCRdb's copy, which holds only in-frame ones; the method was immunoSEQ multiplex PCR. The top ten hold around 1.2% of the sample, which has about 200,000 clones, 80% to 85% seen once. The sequenced material came from PBMCs. All receptors derive from a woman in her 30s in good health and CMV-seronegative.

This chain connects TRBV27 to TRBJ2-7; TRBD1 aligns across 7 bases. This CDR3 is 14 amino acids long. Losses at the gene ends were 5 bases for V and 0 bases for J; bases not matched to a gene: 4. Germline assignment: CDR1 MNHEY and CDR2 SMNVEV (reference sequence). The CDR3, as DNA: TGTGCCAGCAGTAGGGGACAGAGCTCCTACGAGCAGTACTTC. It translates to CASSRGQSSYEQYF.

The rearrangement links TRBV28 to TRBJ1-1; maybe TRBD1 (5 bases). Per the germline V gene, CDR1 is MDHEN and CDR2 is SYDVKM. The CDR3 is 14 residues long. V lost 2 bases and J 1 base, leaving 8 bases between the germline ends. The CDR3 region has the DNA TGTGCCAGCAGTTTAGGCGGGACGAACACTGAAGCTTTCTTT. It codes for CASSLGGTNTEAFF.

This rearrangement joins TRBV19 to TRBJ2-3, with TRBD2 matching over 12 bases. CDR3 length: 14 amino acids. CDR1 is LNHDA and CDR2 is SQIVND in the germline V gene (reference sequence). The V segment lost 5 bases and the J segment 3 bases; nucleotides outside the gene matches: 0. CDR3 coding DNA: TGTGCCAGTAGTGGACTAGCGGGGACAGATACGCAGTATTTT. This sequence encodes CASSGLAGTDTQYF.

This clone came up a few times. The CDR3 protein is CASSLDSLSYEQYF. Written as DNA, the CDR3 is TGTGCCAGCAGCTTAGATAGCCTTTCCTACGAGCAGTACTTC. The rearrangement joins TRBV11-2 to TRBJ2-7; no reliable D call. This CDR3 contains 14 residues. Trimming shortened V by 0 bases and J by 1 base, and 7 bases separated the two germline ends. Germline V lookup: CDR1 SGHAT, CDR2 FQNNGV.

This chain uses TRBV6-5 with TRBJ2-1; 8 bases match TRBD2. The CDR3 totals 15 residues. Germline V gene lookup returns CDR1 MNHEY and CDR2 SVGAGI. J gave up 4 bases and V 7 bases, and 9 bases lay outside the gene matches. This CDR3 is CASKYERGRYNEQFF. The CDR3 DNA reads as TGTGCCAGCAAATACGAGCGGGGGAGGTACAATGAGCAGTTCTTC.